The text below deals with one T cell receptor beta chain. Its target is unknown. Treatment given: oral pan-JAK inhibitor, 5-10 mg twice daily. These data are taken from a study of CD8+ T cells in alopecia areata. Study-level information: Treatment with tofacitinib (6 to 18 months) was followed by 6 months off drug. Severity among treated patients was scored by the percentage of scalp area affected.

Germline CDR1 and CDR2: GTSNPN and SVGIG (reference sequence). The germline V and J ends were trimmed by 7 bases and 5 bases, with 14 bases remaining between them. This CDR3 has 12 residues. RNA extraction was followed by reverse transcription into cDNA, which acted as the sequencing template. Assay used: immunoSEQ multiplex PCR; TCRdb lists only in-frame clones, some missing. Of 150,000 to 200,000 clones listed, roughly 60% were seen once; the top ten hold 1%. Overall study results and limits: Compared with normal scalp, lesional scalp had higher clonality and more expanded CD8+ clones. Many expanded lesional clones persisted in scalp and blood during tofacitinib treatment.

The input for sequencing was CD4+ T cells sorted from blood, taken at week 24, from a patient treated with tofacitinib. This receptor was taken from a human donor with alopecia areata. The chain uses TRBV30 and TRBJ2-5, with D possibly called TRBD1 or TRBD2 (5 bases each). The CDR3 DNA follows: TGTGCCTCGGGTCCGGGGCTGGAGACCCAGTACTTC. It translates to CASGPGLETQYF. Full variable domain (remainder filled in from reference TRBV30 and TRBJ2-5): SQTIHQWPATLVQPVGSPLSLECTVEGTSNPNLYWYRQAAGRGLQLLFYSVGIGQISSEVPQNLSASRPQDRQFILSSKKLLLSDSGFYLCASGPGLETQYFGPGTRLLVL.